The 11 T cell receptor beta chains listed next were all sequenced from one sample in a study of cytomegalovirus exposure and HLA in healthy donors. Both 60 Vbeta primers and 13 Jbeta primers went into the PCR. Repertoires were generated with immunoSEQ multiplex PCR, while TCRdb's copy carries only in-frame clones and drops some. Found here are 110,000 or so clones, more than 65% of them singletons; the top ten hold 1.5%. Sequencing input: PBMCs. These receptor sequences come from a young woman in good health and CMV-seronegative.

A single count supports this clone. The rearrangement links TRBV18 to TRBJ2-5, with 8 bases fitting TRBD1. Germline V gene lookup returns CDR1 KGHSH and CDR2 LQKENI. The CDR3 has 14 residues. Trimming at V came to 3 bases and at J to 2 bases, leaving 2 bases not matched to a gene. The CDR3, as DNA: TGTGCCAGCTCACCTGACAGGGGACAAGAGACCCAGTACTTC. Translation gives CASSPDRGQETQYF.

V and J are TRBV5-1 and TRBJ2-5, with 7 bases lining up with TRBD1. CDR3 length: 12 residues. Per germline, CDR1 SGHRS and CDR2 YFSETQ. With V trimmed by 10 bases and J by 6 bases, 9 bases remained unmatched. CDR3 residues: CASAGGYKTQYF. The CDR3 DNA reads as TGCGCCTCCGCAGGGGGTTATAAGACCCAGTACTTC.

V gene TRBV2 combines with J gene TRBJ2-7, with 7 bases lining up with TRBD1. With 8 bases clipped from V and 1 base from J, the junction kept 2 bases outside the gene matches. This CDR3 has 12 residues. Germline CDR1 and CDR2: SNHLY and FYNNEI. The CDR3: CASGGQSYEQYF. CDR3 nucleotides: TGTGCCAGCGGGGGACAGTCCTACGAGCAGTACTTC.

This clone appeared a single time. V is TRBV2 and J is TRBJ1-2; 7 bases agree with TRBD1. The CDR3 has 17 amino acids. Per germline, CDR1 SNHLY and CDR2 FYNNEI. J lost 1 base, V lost 6 bases, and 14 bases had no gene match. The CDR3 DNA is TGTGCCAGCAGGGACACCTATGGGACAGCAAGTAACTATGGCTACACCTTC. As protein: CASRDTYGTASNYGYTF.

The rearrangement uses TRBV19 and TRBJ2-7; 16 bases align to TRBD2. V dropped 5 bases and J dropped 6; count of bases not matched to a gene: 10. The CDR3 is made up of 17 amino acids. The germline CDR1 and CDR2 sequences are LNHDA and SQIVND (reference sequence). The CDR3 region is CASSSRGTSGRASEQYF. In DNA, the CDR3 is TGTGCCAGTAGTTCCCGAGGGACTAGCGGGAGGGCAAGCGAGCAGTACTTC.

This sequence joins TRBV7-8 and TRBJ1-1, with TRBD1 matching over 8 bases. This CDR3 is 15 amino acids long. Germline V lookup: CDR1 SGHVS, CDR2 FQNEAQ. V was clipped by 1 base and J by 3 bases; unmatched bases: 4. The CDR3 is CASSLETGEYTEAFF. The CDR3 DNA sequence: TGTGCCAGCAGCTTAGAGACAGGGGAGTACACTGAAGCTTTCTTT.

The chain couples TRBV7-9 to TRBJ2-7; D gene uncertain. Trimming shortened V by 1 base and J by 4 bases, and 11 bases separated the two germline ends. Germline lookup yields CDR1 SEHNR and CDR2 FQNEAQ (reference sequence). CDR3 size: 14 residues. CDR3 region: CASSLGTVGYEQYF. The CDR3 DNA reads TGTGCCAGCAGCTTAGGAACAGTAGGATACGAGCAGTACTTC.

The chain's CDR3 is CSVGETGPFRPNGYTF. CDR3 bases: TGCAGCGTTGGTGAGACAGGGCCCTTTCGTCCCAATGGCTACACCTTC. The chain is built from TRBV29-1 and TRBJ1-2; 7 nucleotides match TRBD1. With V trimmed by 4 bases and J by 6 bases, 17 bases remained unmatched. Germline V gene data show CDR1 as SQVTM and CDR2 as ANQGSEA. There are 16 residues in the CDR3.

The chain joins TRBV5-1 to TRBJ2-1; 8 bases match TRBD1. The CDR3 totals 15 residues. Germline V gene lookup returns CDR1 SGHRS and CDR2 YFSETQ. Unmatched junction bases numbered 4, after V lost 0 bases and J lost 5 bases. The DNA of the CDR3 is TGCGCCAGCAGCTTGGGGACAGGGACCAACAATGAGCAGTTCTTC. Amino acid sequence: CASSLGTGTNNEQFF. Using reference TRBV5-1 and TRBJ2-1 for the parts outside the CDR3, the full variable domain is KAGVTQTPRYLIKTRGQQVTLSCSPISGHRSVSWYQQTPGQGLQFLFEYFSETQRNKGNFPGRFSGRQFSNSRSEMNVSTLELGDSALYLCASSLGTGTNNEQFFGPGTRLTVL.

The rearrangement uses TRBV5-1 and TRBJ1-1; 10 bases agree with TRBD1. Germline values: CDR1 SGHRS, CDR2 YFSETQ. Losses at the gene ends were 4 bases for V and 10 bases for J; bases not matched to a gene: 4. The length of the CDR3 is 12 residues. The CDR3 loop is CASSPGQGVAFF. CDR3 nucleotide sequence: TGCGCCAGCAGCCCTGGACAGGGGGTAGCTTTCTTT.

The chain links TRBV2 to TRBJ1-2, with a possible D match to TRBD1 (6 bases). CDR1 is SNHLY, CDR2 FYNNEI, per germline. There are 15 residues in the CDR3. Trimming took off 2 bases at V and 7 bases at J, with 17 bases between the two ends. CDR3 amino acids: CASSEFGAGAPGYTF. Here the CDR3 DNA reads TGTGCCAGCAGTGAATTTGGAGCGGGGGCGCCTGGCTACACCTTC.